This TCR beta chain derives from a study of cytomegalovirus exposure and HLA in healthy donors. After removal of 1 base from V and 1 base from J, the junction contained 7 bases not matched to a gene. Per the germline V gene, CDR1 is LNHDA and CDR2 is SQIVND (reference sequence). CDR3 length: 16 residues. In the case of this clone: The antigen remains unidentified.

Assay: immunoSEQ multiplex PCR; the TCRdb copy retains only in-frame clones and omits some. In the table there are 300,000 to 450,000 clones, around 86% of which are singletons. The study, taken as a whole, reports: In vitro assays verified that three CMV-associated chains recognized CMV antigens specifically.

This chain uses TRBV19 with TRBJ2-7, with 7 bases fitting TRBD1. The origin of this receptor is a young woman in good health and CMV-seronegative. The sequenced material came from PBMCs. As DNA, the CDR3 is TGTGCCAGTAGTATAGTAGTACAGGGGAGATCCTACGAGCAGTACTTC. The encoded protein is CASSIVVQGRSYEQYF.